The rows below give T cell receptor beta chains drawn from one sample of a study of early T cells in non-severe SARS-CoV-2 infection. Each CDR3 protein is one row after TCRdb ran MiXCR on the 5' RACE reads. The sample contains 25,000 to 30,000 distinct CDR3 sequences, 9.5% to 10% of which appear only once. Sequencing used whole blood. Source of these receptors: an adult who was a healthcare worker with PCR-confirmed SARS-CoV-2 infection or an uninfected control (not recorded which). CDR3s include the opening cysteine and the closing phenylalanine or tryptophan. Fields, in order: V gene, J gene, CDR3 protein.

V gene: TRBV10-3; J gene: TRBJ1-1; CDR3 protein: CAISEGRKGTEAFF
V gene: TRBV18; J gene: TRBJ1-1; CDR3 protein: CASSLMTGTEAFF
V gene: TRBV18; J gene: TRBJ2-7; CDR3 protein: CASSPPRPRGRHEQYF
V gene: TRBV18; J gene: TRBJ2-1; CDR3 protein: CASSPGGSYNEQFF
V gene: TRBV7-2; J gene: TRBJ2-7; CDR3 protein: CASSTTGGAGDEQYF
V gene: TRBV6-4; J gene: TRBJ1-1; CDR3 protein: CASRSNGNTEAFF
V gene: TRBV24-1; J gene: TRBJ2-3; CDR3 protein: CATSDISTDTQYF
V gene: TRBV5-8; J gene: TRBJ2-1; CDR3 protein: CASSRNRGKSSYNEQFF
V gene: TRBV6-5; J gene: TRBJ1-2; CDR3 protein: CASSYRETYGYTF
V gene: TRBV9; J gene: TRBJ1-2; CDR3 protein: CASSPSPLPGAKGYTF
V gene: TRBV25-1; J gene: TRBJ2-1; CDR3 protein: CASSETGTGRNEQFF
V gene: TRBV7-2; J gene: TRBJ2-7; CDR3 protein: CASSLGLAGGGEQYF
V gene: TRBV7-9; J gene: TRBJ2-6; CDR3 protein: CASSPEDRVRISGANVLTF
V gene: TRBV7-2; J gene: TRBJ1-2; CDR3 protein: CASGPPEGYGYTF
V gene: TRBV5-1; J gene: TRBJ1-1; CDR3 protein: CASSTNRAIDTEAFF
V gene: TRBV20-1; J gene: TRBJ2-3; CDR3 protein: CSAEPWLAGTDTQYF
V gene: TRBV4-3; J gene: TRBJ2-3; CDR3 protein: CAGSLTGASQDTQYF
V gene: TRBV12-3/TRBV12-4; J gene: TRBJ2-5; CDR3 protein: CASRKSSGFRETQYF
V gene: TRBV7-2; J gene: TRBJ2-3; CDR3 protein: CASSLGRGVFTDTQYF
V gene: TRBV29-1; J gene: TRBJ1-2; CDR3 protein: CSVLDGDGYTF
V gene: TRBV5-1; J gene: TRBJ1-2; CDR3 protein: CASSEGGGDYYGYTF
V gene: TRBV12-3/TRBV12-4; J gene: TRBJ1-6; CDR3 protein: CASSVTGVASPLHF
V gene: TRBV7-8; J gene: TRBJ2-7; CDR3 protein: CASSPTYEQYF
V gene: TRBV30; J gene: TRBJ1-2; CDR3 protein: CAWTGTLASYTF
V gene: TRBV4-1; J gene: TRBJ2-6; CDR3 protein: CASSPSPGQGKSGANVLTF
V gene: TRBV18; J gene: TRBJ1-4; CDR3 protein: CASSPSRGHEKLFF
V gene: TRBV19; J gene: TRBJ1-5; CDR3 protein: CASSNTPGWDQPQHF
V gene: TRBV25-1; J gene: TRBJ1-5; CDR3 protein: CASSELSGVDQPQHF
V gene: TRBV2; J gene: TRBJ1-3; CDR3 protein: CASSRDSGNTIYF
V gene: TRBV29-1; J gene: TRBJ1-1; CDR3 protein: CSALGLRGVSEAFF
V gene: TRBV12-3/TRBV12-4; J gene: TRBJ1-6; CDR3 protein: CASSLIPGARNSPLHF
V gene: TRBV7-6; J gene: TRBJ2-7; CDR3 protein: CASSPRLEFSPEQYF
V gene: TRBV7-6; J gene: TRBJ1-2; CDR3 protein: CASSYPDTGGDGYTF
V gene: TRBV12-3/TRBV12-4; J gene: TRBJ2-3; CDR3 protein: CASTMRRGGRADTQYF
V gene: TRBV2; J gene: TRBJ2-3; CDR3 protein: CASSQQGSADTQYF
V gene: TRBV7-6; J gene: TRBJ2-2; CDR3 protein: CASSLVDTGELFF
V gene: TRBV20-1; J gene: TRBJ1-1; CDR3 protein: CSAPQGHTEAFF
V gene: TRBV10-3; J gene: TRBJ2-3; CDR3 protein: CAISPGQEADTQYF
V gene: TRBV7-6; J gene: TRBJ2-1; CDR3 protein: CASSLSAGGIYNEQFF
V gene: TRBV14; J gene: TRBJ2-7; CDR3 protein: CASSRQAWEQYF
V gene: TRBV5-1; J gene: TRBJ1-2; CDR3 protein: CASSLEPARRYGYTF
V gene: TRBV5-1; J gene: TRBJ1-1; CDR3 protein: CASSTGQENTEAFF